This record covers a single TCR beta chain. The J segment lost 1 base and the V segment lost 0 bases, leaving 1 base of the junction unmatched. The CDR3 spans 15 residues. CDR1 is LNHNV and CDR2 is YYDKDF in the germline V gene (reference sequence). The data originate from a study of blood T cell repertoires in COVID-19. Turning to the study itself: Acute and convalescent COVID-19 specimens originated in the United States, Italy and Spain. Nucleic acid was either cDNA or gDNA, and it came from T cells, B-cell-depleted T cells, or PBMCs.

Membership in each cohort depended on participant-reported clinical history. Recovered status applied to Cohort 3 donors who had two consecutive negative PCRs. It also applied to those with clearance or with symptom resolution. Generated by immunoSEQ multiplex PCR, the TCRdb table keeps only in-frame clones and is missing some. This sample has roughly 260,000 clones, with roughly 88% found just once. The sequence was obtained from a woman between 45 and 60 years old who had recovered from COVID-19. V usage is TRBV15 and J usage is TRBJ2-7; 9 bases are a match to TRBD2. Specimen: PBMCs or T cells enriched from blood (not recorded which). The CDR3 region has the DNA TGTGCCACCAGCAGAGATCTAGCGGGGTCCTACGAGCAGTACTTC. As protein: CATSRDLAGSYEQYF.